These 7 T cell receptor beta chains originate from one sample sequenced in a study of beta chain features in type 1 diabetes (dated by TCRdb to about 2018). Findings and caveats that apply to the study as a whole: A moderate but significant shortening of TCRB CDR3 length was observed in type 1 diabetes patients in all four CD4+ subsets.

Antigens of these TCRs are unknown. Library prep was done by the immunoSEQ multiplex PCR assay. All of the isolated RNA was reverse transcribed with the High Capacity cDNA Reverse Transcription Kit, so expressed TCRB transcripts were sequenced. The table was pulled from immuneACCESS by TCRdb, which kept in-frame rearrangements only. Such tables lose some clones; where checked, under half of the loss comes from unresolved V genes, and the rest has no known cause. Within this sample are some 250,000 clones, with about 14% of them counted one time only. Of the sample, roughly 0.02% is held by the ten largest clones. Sequenced material: naive CD4+ T cells from blood. The cell subset or site label for this specimen denotes: true naive CD4+ T cells. The receptors shown here come from a man younger than 40 with type 1 diabetes.

The J gene is TRBJ1-1, the V gene TRBV5-1; TRBD1 matches at 7 bases. There are 15 residues in the CDR3. V shed 3 bases and J 8 bases; nucleotides not matched to a gene: 13. Germline values: CDR1 SGHRS, CDR2 YFSETQ. This CDR3 reads CASSWDSSLAFEAFF. The CDR3 bases are TGCGCCAGCAGCTGGGACAGTAGTCTCGCCTTCGAAGCTTTCTTT.

The V and J genes are TRBV6-1 and TRBJ1-2, with D maybe TRBD1 (6 bases). Germline lookup yields CDR1 MNHNS and CDR2 SASEGT. The CDR3 runs to 14 residues. The V and J ends lost 2 bases and 7 bases respectively, with 14 bases between them. The chain's CDR3 is CASSETGRGSGYTF. The CDR3 nucleotides are TGTGCCAGCAGTGAAACAGGGAGGGGGTCTGGCTACACCTTC.

This chain joins TRBV28 and TRBJ2-1; 10 positions agree with TRBD2. The length of the CDR3 is 16 residues. Per the germline V gene, CDR1 is MDHEN and CDR2 is SYDVKM. Trimming at V came to 7 bases and at J to 0 bases, leaving 6 bases not matched to a gene. The CDR3 spells CASTLTSGISYNEQFF. In nucleotides, the CDR3 is TGTGCCAGCACCCTTACTAGCGGGATCTCCTACAATGAGCAGTTCTTC.

This clone has only a few counts. The chain joins TRBV10-3 to TRBJ1-1; D gene uncertain. The CDR3 extends over 13 amino acids. Germline loops: CDR1 ENHRY, CDR2 SYGVKD. The V gene lost 10 bases and the J gene lost 5 bases, with 17 bases spanning the gap. The CDR3 DNA sequence: TGTGCCACCGGCGGGAGCGAGCGGACTGAAGCTTTCTTT. Protein sequence: CATGGSERTEAFF.

There are a few counts of this clone. This rearrangement joins TRBV29-1 to TRBJ1-1, with 10 bases identical to TRBD1. In germline, CDR1 is SQVTM, CDR2 ANQGSEA. V shed 8 bases, J shed 3 bases, and the junction held 3 bases outside the gene matches. This CDR3 has 12 residues. CDR3 loop: CSSGQGDTEAFF. The CDR3 DNA reads TGCAGCTCTGGACAGGGGGACACTGAAGCTTTCTTT.

This chain uses TRBV29-1 with TRBJ1-2, with TRBD1 identical over 7 bases. The CDR3 has 13 amino acids. The V segment lost 1 base and the J segment 6 bases; nucleotides outside the gene matches: 5. CDR1 and CDR2 (germline): SQVTM, ANQGSEA. CDR3 sequence: CSVEGGQFHGYTF. The CDR3 DNA follows: TGCAGCGTTGAAGGGGGACAGTTCCATGGCTACACCTTC.

The chain couples TRBV19 to TRBJ1-2; D remains ambiguous. CDR3 length equals 14 residues. Germline CDR1 is LNHDA and CDR2 is SQIVND (reference sequence). Trimming stripped 10 bases from V and 4 bases from J, with 19 bases between. The CDR3 here is CATTSGGLPYGYTF. CDR3 coding DNA: TGTGCCACCACCTCCGGCGGATTACCCTATGGCTACACCTTC.